This record concerns one T cell receptor beta chain sequence. Its matching antigen is unknown. Clones were read by immunoSEQ multiplex PCR, and TCRdb kept only the in-frame ones, dropping some. The sample shows about 120,000 clones, over 85% of them seen only once. With 2 bases removed from V and 3 bases from J, the gap between germline ends came to 7 bases. The germline V gene encodes CDR1 LNHDA and CDR2 SQIVND (reference sequence). CDR3 size: 13 residues. This entry comes from a study of graft-versus-host responses after intestinal transplantation. At the level of the study: Recipients underwent multivisceral, liver-intestinal, or isolated intestinal transplants. Study findings and constraints: There were GvH clones found in recipient marrow, and some of them appeared first in ileum or blood. Allograft graft-versus-host to host-versus-graft clonal ratios ran high in patients with graft-donor T cell macrochimerism.

This receptor was taken from a human donor who received an intestinal transplant. This sequence joins TRBV19 and TRBJ1-1; D remains ambiguous. The material sequenced was unstimulated CD4+ T cells sorted from spleen or lymph node cells, taken before intestinal transplant. The CDR3 DNA reads TGTGCCAGTAGTATAAGGCTGGACACTGAAGCTTTCTTT. Protein product: CASSIRLDTEAFF.